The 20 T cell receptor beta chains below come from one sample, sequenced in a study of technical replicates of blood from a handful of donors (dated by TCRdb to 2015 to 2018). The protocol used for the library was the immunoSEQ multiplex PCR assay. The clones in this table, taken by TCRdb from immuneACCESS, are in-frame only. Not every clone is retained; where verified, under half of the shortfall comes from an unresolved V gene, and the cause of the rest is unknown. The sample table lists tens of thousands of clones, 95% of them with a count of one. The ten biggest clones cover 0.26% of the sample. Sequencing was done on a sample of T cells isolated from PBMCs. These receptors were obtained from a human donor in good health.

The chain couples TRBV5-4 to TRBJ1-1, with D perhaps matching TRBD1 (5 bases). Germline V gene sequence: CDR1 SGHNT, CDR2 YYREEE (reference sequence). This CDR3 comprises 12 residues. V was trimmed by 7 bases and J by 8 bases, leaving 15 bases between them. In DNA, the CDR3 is TGTGCCAGCGGCCCGGACAAAATCGAAGCTTTCTTT. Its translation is CASGPDKIEAFF.

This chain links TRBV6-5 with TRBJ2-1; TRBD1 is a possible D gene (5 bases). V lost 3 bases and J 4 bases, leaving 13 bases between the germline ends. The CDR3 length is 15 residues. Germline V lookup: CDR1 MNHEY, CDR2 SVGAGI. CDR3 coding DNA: TGTGCCAGCAGTTATGAGCAGGGAACTTACAATGAGCAGTTCTTC. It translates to CASSYEQGTYNEQFF.

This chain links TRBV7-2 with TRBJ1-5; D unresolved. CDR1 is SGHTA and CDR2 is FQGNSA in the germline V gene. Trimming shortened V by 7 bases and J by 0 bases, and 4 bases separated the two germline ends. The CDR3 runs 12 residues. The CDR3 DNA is TGTGCCAGCACAGATAGCAATCAGCCCCAGCATTTT. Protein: CASTDSNQPQHF. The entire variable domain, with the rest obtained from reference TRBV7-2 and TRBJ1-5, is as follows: GAGVSQSPSNKVTEKGKDVELRCDPISGHTALYWYRQSLGQGLEFLIYFQGNSAPDKSGLPSDRFSAERTGGSVSTLTIQRTQQEDSAVYLCASTDSNQPQHFGDGTRLSIL.

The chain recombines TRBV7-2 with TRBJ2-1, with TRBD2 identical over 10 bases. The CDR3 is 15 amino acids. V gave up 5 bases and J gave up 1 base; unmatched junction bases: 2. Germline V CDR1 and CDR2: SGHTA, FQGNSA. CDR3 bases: TGTGCCAGCAGCCCTAGCGGGAGTTCCTACAATGAGCAGTTCTTC. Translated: CASSPSGSSYNEQFF.

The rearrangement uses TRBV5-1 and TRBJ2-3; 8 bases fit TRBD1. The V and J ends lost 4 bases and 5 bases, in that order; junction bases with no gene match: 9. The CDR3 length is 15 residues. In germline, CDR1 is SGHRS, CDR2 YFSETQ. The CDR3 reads CASSIGQGSIDTQYF. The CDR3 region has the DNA TGCGCCAGCAGCATCGGACAGGGTTCTATAGATACGCAGTATTTT.

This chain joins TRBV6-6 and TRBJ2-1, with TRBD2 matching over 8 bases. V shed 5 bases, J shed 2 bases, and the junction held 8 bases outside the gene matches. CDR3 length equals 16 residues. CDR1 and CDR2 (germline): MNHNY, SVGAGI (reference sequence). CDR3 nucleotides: TGTGCCAGCAGTCCCGCGGGGGGTGGGCCCTACAATGAGCAGTTCTTC. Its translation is CASSPAGGGPYNEQFF.

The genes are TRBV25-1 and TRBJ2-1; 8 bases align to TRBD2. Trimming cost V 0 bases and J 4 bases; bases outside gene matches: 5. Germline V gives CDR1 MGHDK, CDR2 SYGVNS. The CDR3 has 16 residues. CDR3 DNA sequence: TGTGCCAGCAGTGAATATCCGGGACTAGTTTACAATGAGCAGTTCTTC. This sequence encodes CASSEYPGLVYNEQFF.

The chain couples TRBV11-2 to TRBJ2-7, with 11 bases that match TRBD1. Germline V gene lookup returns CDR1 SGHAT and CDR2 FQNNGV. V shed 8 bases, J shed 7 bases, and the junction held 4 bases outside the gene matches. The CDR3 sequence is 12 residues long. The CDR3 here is CASRDRGYEQYF. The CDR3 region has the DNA TGTGCCAGCCGGGACAGGGGGTATGAGCAGTACTTC.

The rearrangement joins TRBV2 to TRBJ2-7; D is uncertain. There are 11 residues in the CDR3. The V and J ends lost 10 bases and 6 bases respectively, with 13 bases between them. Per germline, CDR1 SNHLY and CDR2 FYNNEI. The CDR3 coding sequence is TGTGCCATCTCCGCTGGAGCCGAGCAGTACTTC. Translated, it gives CAISAGAEQYF.

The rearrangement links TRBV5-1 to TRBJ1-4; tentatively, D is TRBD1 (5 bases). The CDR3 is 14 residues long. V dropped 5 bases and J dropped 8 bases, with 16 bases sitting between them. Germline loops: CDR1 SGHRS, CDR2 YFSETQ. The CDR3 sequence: CASSMGPQPEKLFF. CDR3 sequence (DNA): TGCGCCAGCAGTATGGGGCCCCAACCAGAAAAACTGTTTTTT. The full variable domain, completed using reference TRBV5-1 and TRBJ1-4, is KAGVTQTPRYLIKTRGQQVTLSCSPISGHRSVSWYQQTPGQGLQFLFEYFSETQRNKGNFPGRFSGRQFSNSRSEMNVSTLELGDSALYLCASSMGPQPEKLFFGSGTQLSVL.

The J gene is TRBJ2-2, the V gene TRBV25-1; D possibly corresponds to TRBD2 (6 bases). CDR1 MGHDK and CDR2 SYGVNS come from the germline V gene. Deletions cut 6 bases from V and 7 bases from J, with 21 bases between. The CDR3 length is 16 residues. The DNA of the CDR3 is TGTGCCAGCAGCTCTTGGGGCGGGGCAGGTATCGGGGAGCTGTTTTTT. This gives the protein CASSSWGGAGIGELFF.

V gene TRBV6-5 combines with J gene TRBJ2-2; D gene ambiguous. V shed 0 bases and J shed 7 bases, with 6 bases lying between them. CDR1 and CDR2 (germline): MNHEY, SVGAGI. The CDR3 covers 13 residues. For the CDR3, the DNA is TGTGCCAGCAGTTACTCGAGTATCGGGGAGCTGTTTTTT. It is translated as CASSYSSIGELFF.

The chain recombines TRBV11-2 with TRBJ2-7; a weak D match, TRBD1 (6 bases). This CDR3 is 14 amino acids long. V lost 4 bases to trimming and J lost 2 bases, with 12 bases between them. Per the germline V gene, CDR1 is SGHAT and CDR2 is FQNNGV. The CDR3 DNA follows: TGTGCCAGCAGCTGGTTAGGGGGAACCTACGAGCAGTACTTC. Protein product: CASSWLGGTYEQYF.

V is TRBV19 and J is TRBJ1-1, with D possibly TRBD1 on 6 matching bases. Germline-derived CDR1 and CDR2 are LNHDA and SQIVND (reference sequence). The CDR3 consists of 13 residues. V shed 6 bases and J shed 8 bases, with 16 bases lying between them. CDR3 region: CASSPGQLLEAFF. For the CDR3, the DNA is TGTGCCAGTAGCCCCGGACAGCTCCTCGAAGCTTTCTTT.

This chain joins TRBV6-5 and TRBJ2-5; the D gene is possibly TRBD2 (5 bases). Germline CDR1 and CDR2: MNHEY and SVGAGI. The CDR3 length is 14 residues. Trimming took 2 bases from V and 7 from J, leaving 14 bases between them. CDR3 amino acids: CASSYQEAGWTQYF. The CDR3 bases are TGTGCCAGCAGTTACCAGGAGGCCGGGTGGACCCAGTACTTC.

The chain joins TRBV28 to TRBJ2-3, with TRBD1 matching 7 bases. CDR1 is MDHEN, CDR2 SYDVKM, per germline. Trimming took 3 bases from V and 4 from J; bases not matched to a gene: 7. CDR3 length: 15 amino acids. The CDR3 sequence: CASSFEGAPPDTQYF. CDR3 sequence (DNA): TGTGCCAGCAGTTTTGAGGGGGCGCCGCCAGATACGCAGTATTTT.

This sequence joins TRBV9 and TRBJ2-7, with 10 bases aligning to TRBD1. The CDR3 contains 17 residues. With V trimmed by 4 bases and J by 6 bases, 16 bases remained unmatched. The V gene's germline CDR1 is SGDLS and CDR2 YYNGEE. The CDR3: CASSNSAGTGVNGEQYF. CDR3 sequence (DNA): TGTGCCAGCAGCAATTCTGCCGGGACAGGGGTGAATGGCGAGCAGTACTTC.

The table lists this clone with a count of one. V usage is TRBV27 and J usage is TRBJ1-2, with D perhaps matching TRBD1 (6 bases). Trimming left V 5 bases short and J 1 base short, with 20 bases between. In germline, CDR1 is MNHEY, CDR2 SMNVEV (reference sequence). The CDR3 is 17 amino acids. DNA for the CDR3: TGTGCCAGCAGTGGGGGGGGCCGTAGGTTCAGTAACTATGGCTACACCTTC. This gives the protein CASSGGGRRFSNYGYTF.

The CDR3 DNA is TGCGCCAGCAGGGGACAGGGGGCGGACTACACCTTC. Its translation: CASRGQGADYTF. The chain combines TRBV10-2 with TRBJ1-2; 12 bases match TRBD1. Germline V gene sequence: CDR1 WSHSY, CDR2 SAAADI. V shed 6 bases, J shed 10 bases, and the junction held 3 bases outside the gene matches. The CDR3 totals 12 residues.

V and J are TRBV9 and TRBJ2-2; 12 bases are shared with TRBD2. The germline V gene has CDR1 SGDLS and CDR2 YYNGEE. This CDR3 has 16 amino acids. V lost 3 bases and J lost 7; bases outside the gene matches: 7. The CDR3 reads CASSASGGADGGELFF. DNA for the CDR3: TGTGCCAGCAGCGCTAGCGGGGGGGCCGACGGCGGGGAGCTGTTTTTT. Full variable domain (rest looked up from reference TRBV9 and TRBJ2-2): DSGVTQTPKHLITATGQRVTLRCSPRSGDLSVYWYQQSLDQGLQFLIQYYNGEERAKGNILERFSAQQFPDLHSELNLSSLELGDSALYFCASSASGGADGGELFFGEGSRLTVL.